These 15 T cell receptor beta chains were sequenced from one sample in a study of OX40 agonist ivuxolimab in advanced cancers. Repertoires were generated with immunoSEQ multiplex PCR, while TCRdb's copy carries only in-frame clones and drops some. There are more than 80,000 clones in the sample; 90% to 95% occur only once, and roughly 0.26% lies in the top ten. Sequences were derived from CD4+ or CD8+ T cells sorted from blood, sampled in a trial of the OX40 agonist ivuxolimab. These TCRs come from an adult with an advanced solid tumor such as melanoma, head and neck, liver or kidney cancer.

This rearrangement joins TRBV28 to TRBJ1-5; 7 bases are shared with TRBD1. V trimming: 6 bases; J trimming: 4 bases; junction bases outside the gene matches: 9. Germline assignment: CDR1 MDHEN and CDR2 SYDVKM. The CDR3 loop spans 15 amino acids. CDR3 loop: CASRPDRVGNQPQHF. CDR3 sequence (DNA): TGTGCCAGCAGGCCCGACAGGGTAGGTAATCAGCCCCAGCATTTT.

This chain uses TRBV7-9 with TRBJ2-6; D is perhaps TRBD2 (5 bases). Germline CDR1 SEHNR, CDR2 FQNEAQ (reference sequence). This CDR3 is built from 17 residues. The V end lost 0 bases, the J end lost 0 bases, and 9 bases lay between the germline ends. The CDR3 DNA reads as TGTGCCAGCAGCTTAGCCGTCGGGGTCTCTGGGGCCAACGTCCTGACTTTC. Translated, it gives CASSLAVGVSGANVLTF.

The chain couples TRBV4-2 to TRBJ1-4; a possible D gene is TRBD1 (5 bases). Per germline, CDR1 LGHNA and CDR2 YNFKEQ. This CDR3 comprises 16 residues. V lost 4 bases and J 8 bases, leaving 20 bases between the germline ends. The CDR3 sequence: CASSLGGLGVNEKLFF. CDR3 DNA sequence: TGTGCCAGCAGCCTGGGCGGGCTAGGGGTGAACGAAAAACTGTTTTTT.

This clone came up a few times. The chain recombines TRBV19 with TRBJ1-6, with 7 positions matching TRBD1. The germline CDR1 and CDR2 sequences are LNHDA and SQIVND (reference sequence). Unmatched junction bases numbered 12, after V lost 4 bases and J lost 6 bases. The CDR3 extends over 17 amino acids. This CDR3 is CASSTTGADGLNSPLHF. CDR3 coding DNA: TGTGCCAGTAGTACTACAGGGGCTGACGGTCTTAATTCACCCCTCCACTTT. The variable domain in full, with the rest retrieved from reference TRBV19 and TRBJ1-6, is DGGITQSPKYLFRKEGQNVTLSCEQNLNHDAMYWYRQDPGQGLRLIYYSQIVNDFQKGDIAEGYSVSREKKESFPLTVTSAQKNPTAFYLCASSTTGADGLNSPLHFGNGTRLTVT.

This chain links TRBV4-1 with TRBJ2-1; possible D gene TRBD2, 5 bases. Trimming left V 0 bases short and J 1 base short, with 10 bases between. The germline V gene has CDR1 MGHRA and CDR2 YSYEKL. This CDR3 contains 16 residues. This chain's CDR3 is CASSQEPGISYNEQFF. In nucleotides, the CDR3 is TGCGCCAGCAGCCAAGAGCCCGGGATATCCTACAATGAGCAGTTCTTC.

The genes are TRBV11-3 and TRBJ2-3; no clear D gene. CDR3 length: 11 residues. Germline CDR1 SGHNT, CDR2 YENEEA. The V gene lost 5 bases and the J gene lost 2 bases, with 2 bases spanning the gap. CDR3 in DNA: TGTGCCAGCAGCCTCACAGATACGCAGTATTTT. Protein sequence: CASSLTDTQYF.

As DNA, the CDR3 is TGTGCCAGCAGTTACCAAGGGACTAGCGGCTACAATGAGCAGTTCTTC. It specifies CASSYQGTSGYNEQFF. This chain uses TRBV6-5 with TRBJ2-1; 11 nucleotides align to TRBD2. V dropped 2 bases and J dropped 3; count of bases not matched to a gene: 3. Germline CDR1 reads MNHEY; CDR2 reads SVGAGI. This CDR3 has 16 amino acids.

The V gene is TRBV6-1, the J gene TRBJ1-5; D not certain. Germline lookup yields CDR1 MNHNS and CDR2 SASEGT. The V and J ends lost 6 bases and 2 bases respectively, with 8 bases between them. The CDR3 totals 13 residues. DNA of the CDR3: TGTGCCAGCAGGGCCGATGGCAATCAGCCCCAGCATTTT. Its protein product is CASRADGNQPQHF.

V gene TRBV6-1 combines with J gene TRBJ1-1; possibly TRBD1 for D (5 bases). The CDR3 is 15 residues long. V was cut by 4 bases and J by 1 base, with 13 bases left in between. The germline CDR1 and CDR2 sequences are MNHNS and SASEGT. The CDR3 spells CASSVTGPRNTEAFF. In DNA, the CDR3 is TGTGCCAGCAGTGTAACGGGACCGAGGAACACTGAAGCTTTCTTT.

CDR3 DNA sequence: TGTGCCAGTAGTACCCCGAAACGTTCGACAGGGGAGGGTTTCGCGAACTATGGCTACACCTTC. Its translation is CASSTPKRSTGEGFANYGYTF. The genes are TRBV19 and TRBJ1-2, with TRBD1 identical over 8 bases. From germline, CDR1 is LNHDA and CDR2 SQIVND (reference sequence). V was clipped by 4 bases and J by 2 bases; unmatched bases: 24. This CDR3 region has 21 residues.

The chain uses TRBV6-7 and TRBJ2-7, with D perhaps matching TRBD1 (5 bases). TRBV6-7 is an ORF for which the function is uncertain. CDR3 length equals 14 residues. The V and J ends lost 0 bases and 5 bases respectively, with 11 bases between them. This CDR3 is CASSYSSRVHEQYV. DNA of the CDR3: TGTGCCAGCAGTTACTCGTCCAGGGTTCACGAGCAGTACGTC.

The sample holds one count of this clone. The V gene is TRBV25-1, the J gene TRBJ1-2; 8 positions match TRBD1. V was pared by 6 bases and J by 9 bases, with 12 bases of the junction left unmatched. The CDR3 length is 14 residues. Germline loops: CDR1 MGHDK, CDR2 SYGVNS. The CDR3: CASSDADRAESYTF. CDR3 nucleotide sequence: TGTGCCAGCAGCGACGCGGACAGGGCGGAGAGCTACACCTTC.

The chain is built from TRBV12-5 and TRBJ2-2; 10 bases line up with TRBD2. With 2 bases clipped from V and 7 bases from J, the junction kept 10 bases outside the gene matches. Looked up from germline, CDR1 is LGHNT and CDR2 is FRNRAP. The CDR3 is made up of 17 amino acids. CDR3 loop: CASGLPSGRAVIGELFF. For the CDR3, the DNA is TGTGCTAGTGGTTTGCCGAGCGGGAGGGCTGTGATCGGGGAGCTGTTTTTT.

This sequence joins TRBV2 and TRBJ1-5; no clear D. Trimming stripped 4 bases from V and 6 bases from J, with 10 bases between. Germline lookup yields CDR1 SNHLY and CDR2 FYNNEI. The CDR3 runs to 13 residues. DNA for the CDR3: TGTGCCAGCAGTGGATCGGGCTTTCAGCCCCAGCATTTT. This encodes CASSGSGFQPQHF.

The chain joins TRBV6-6 to TRBJ1-2; D might be TRBD1 (5 bases). Germline V gives CDR1 MNHNY, CDR2 SVGAGI (reference sequence). Trimming cost V 1 base and J 7 bases, with 10 bases left between them. The CDR3 extends over 13 amino acids. This chain's CDR3 is CASSYWQGSGYTF. The CDR3 nucleotides are TGTGCCAGCAGTTACTGGCAGGGAAGTGGCTACACCTTC.